What follows describes a single TCR beta chain. The CDR3 consists of 16 residues. V lost 5 bases and J lost 3; bases outside the gene matches: 10. Germline assignment: CDR1 SGHVS and CDR2 FQNEAQ. The data are from a study of blood T cell repertoires in COVID-19. Across the study: Sites across the United States, Italy and Spain contributed samples from acute and convalescent COVID-19.

Original data processing: Estimated nucleated cell counts came from reference gene primer amplification. The assay was immunoSEQ multiplex PCR, and TCRdb's table has in-frame clones only and misses some. For V, J and clone size, that table is used; D and trimming come from the DNA. Of 110,000 to 150,000 clones listed, just over 85% are singletons. The chain recombines TRBV7-8 with TRBJ2-1; TRBD1 matches at 7 bases. Sequenced input: peripheral blood. The receptor comes from a woman aged 60-70 years with acute or convalescent COVID-19. The CDR3 DNA is TGTGCCAGCAGCCCTAGGGCCGGGACAGACTACAATGAGCAGTTCTTC. It is translated as CASSPRAGTDYNEQFF.